These T cell receptor beta chains were read from a single sample in a study of T cell repertoires in cytomegalovirus infection. Using its own MiXCR run on the reads, TCRdb lists one record per CDR3 protein. The table includes around 450,000 distinct CDR3 sequences, roughly 30% detected once. What was sequenced was PBMCs. The receptors originated from a human donor in good health (CMV status not recorded). Some clones in this sample may be carry-over from other donors' samples. Both conserved end residues are part of each CDR3. Each record gives: J gene, clone size, V gene, D gene, CDR3 protein, CDR3 DNA. A D gene is named only where the DNA matches it firmly. The listing skips clone size in some rows; elsewhere it reads once, few, many or a size class.

TRBJ1-5 | few | TRBV6-1 | TRBD1 | CASSEGTGDNQPQHF | TGTGCCAGCAGTGAAGGGACAGGAGACAATCAGCCCCAGCATTTT
TRBJ2-1 | - | TRBV3-1 | - | CASSRGPAREQFF | TGTGCCAGCAGCCGGGGCCCAGCGAGGGAGCAGTTCTTC
TRBJ2-5 | - | TRBV3-1 | TRBD1 | CASSQTGAGETQYF | TGTGCCAGCAGCCAAACAGGGGCTGGAGAGACCCAGTACTTC
TRBJ2-1 | many | TRBV7-2 | - | CASSDYLRAEQFF | TGTGCCAGCAGCGACTACCTGCGGGCTGAGCAGTTCTTC
TRBJ1-5 | many | TRBV7-8 | - | CASSLLRGAGNQPQHF | TGTGCCAGCAGCTTGCTACGAGGGGCCGGCAATCAGCCCCAGCATTTT
TRBJ2-3 | once | TRBV5-1 | TRBD2 | CASSSRLAGVSLRTDTQYF | TGCGCCAGCAGCTCGCGACTAGCGGGGGTCTCACTGCGCACAGATACGCAGTATTTT
TRBJ1-4 | - | TRBV6-6 | - | CASSYWTATNEKLFF | TGTGCCAGCAGTTACTGGACCGCAACTAATGAAAAACTGTTTTTT
TRBJ1-1 | - | TRBV3-1 | - | CASSQREWTEAFF | TGTGCCAGCAGCCAAAGGGAGTGGACTGAAGCTTTCTTT
TRBJ1-5 | - | TRBV20-1 | TRBD1 | CSARAGGALGAQHF | TGCAGTGCTAGGGCAGGGGGAGCATTGGGAGCCCAGCATTTT
TRBJ2-7 | - | TRBV19 | - | CASSPQVLDSRSYEQYF | TGTGCCAGTAGCCCCCAAGTATTGGACTCCCGCTCCTACGAGCAGTACTTC
TRBJ2-1 | - | TRBV24-1 | TRBD2 | CATRGSGVSYNEQFF | TGTGCCACCAGGGGAAGCGGGGTGTCCTACAATGAGCAGTTCTTC
TRBJ2-7 | - | TRBV7-2 | - | CASSSQPRPDVENEQYF | TGTGCCAGCAGCTCTCAACCTCGGCCGGACGTCGAAAACGAGCAGTACTTC